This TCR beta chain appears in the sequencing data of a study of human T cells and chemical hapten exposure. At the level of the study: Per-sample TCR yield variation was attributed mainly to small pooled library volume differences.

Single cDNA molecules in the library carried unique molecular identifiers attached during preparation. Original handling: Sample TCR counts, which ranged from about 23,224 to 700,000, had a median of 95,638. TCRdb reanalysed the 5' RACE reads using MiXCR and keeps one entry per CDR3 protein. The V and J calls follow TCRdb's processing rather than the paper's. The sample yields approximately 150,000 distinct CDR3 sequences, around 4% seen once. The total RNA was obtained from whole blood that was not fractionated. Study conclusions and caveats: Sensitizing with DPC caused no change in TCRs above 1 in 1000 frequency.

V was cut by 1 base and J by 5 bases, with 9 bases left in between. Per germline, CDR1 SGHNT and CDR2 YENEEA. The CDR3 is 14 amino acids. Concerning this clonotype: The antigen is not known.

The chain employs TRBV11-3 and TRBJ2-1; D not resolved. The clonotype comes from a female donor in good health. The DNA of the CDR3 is TGTGCCAGCAGCTTAGCCCGCGCCAACAATGAGCAGTTCTTC. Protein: CASSLARANNEQFF.